This T cell receptor (beta chain) was sequenced for a study of T cells in Graves' hyperthyroidism and ophthalmopathy. Study details: Peripheral blood was obtained at initial diagnosis, preceding any treatment. Study-level points and caveats: By a 13 V-J model, ophthalmopathy was set apart from stable hyperthyroidism. Among clonotypes expanded in thyroid above 0.001, most were also found in blood.

Clinical symptoms, serum thyroxine, TRAb, thyroid ultrasound and orbital computed tomography informed diagnoses. From RNA transcripts, TCR beta CDR3 regions were amplified. A set of HTBI primers served as the primers for a first-round RT-PCR of the TCR CDR3. TCRdb re-derived calls from the multiplex PCR reads in MiXCR, one entry per CDR3 protein. Of about 840,000 distinct CDR3 sequences in the sample, 35% to 45% were seen once. The germline gives CDR1 LNHDA, CDR2 SQIVND (reference sequence). The CDR3 has 14 residues. The table lists this clonotype with a count of one. Its specificity is unknown. Sequence at one end of the junction differs from germline and may be a read error.

This rearrangement joins TRBV19 to TRBJ2-5; 11 bases agree with TRBD2. This receptor was taken from a young man with Graves' hyperthyroidism. The sequencing input was blood. The CDR3, as DNA: TGTGCCAGCAGTATTAGCGGGGGGGAAGAGACCCAGTACTTC. Protein product: CASSISGGEETQYF.